This TCR beta chain derives from a study of blood T cell repertoires in COVID-19. Study-wide background: The cDNA or gDNA used as material had been derived from T cells, B-cell-depleted T cells, or PBMCs.

Study processing details: Reference gene primer amplification yielded estimated nucleated cell counts. Assay: immunoSEQ multiplex PCR; the TCRdb copy retains only in-frame clones and omits some. The V and J calls and the clone size are those of that table, but D and trimming were determined from the DNA. Of around 220,000 clones in the sample, 87% were seen once. Germline CDR1 reads LGHNA; CDR2 reads YNFKEQ. V trimming: 4 bases; J trimming: 2 bases; junction bases outside the gene matches: 2. The CDR3 has 14 residues. The chain is built from TRBV4-2 and TRBJ2-7, with 10 positions matching TRBD1. The sequencing input was peripheral blood. The origin of this receptor is a man aged 35-49 years with active or convalescent COVID-19. The CDR3 is CASSPGQGAYEQYF. The CDR3 nucleotides read TGTGCCAGCAGCCCAGGACAGGGGGCCTACGAGCAGTACTTC.